This T cell receptor beta chain originates from a study of T cell responses to AZD1222 COVID-19 vaccine. General study points: Donors, mostly white British, included more females; clonal diversity was possibly underestimated. Within unmutated variant regions lay the reported targets of nearly half of spike-specific TCRs. Increases in Spike-specific TCR breadth and depth were seen after two AZD1222 doses.

Only in-frame clones appear in the TCRdb table, and some are missing; sequencing was by immunoSEQ multiplex PCR. The sample shows over 150,000 clones, approximately 87% of them seen only once. About this clone itself: The antigen remains unidentified.

This specimen was peripheral blood, taken 28 days after the second AZD1222 dose. The source is an adult who received the AZD1222 COVID-19 vaccine.

In nucleotides, the CDR3 is TGTGCCAGCAGCCCCGACAGGGCTGGCTATGGCTACACCTTC. It yields the protein CASSPDRAGYGYTF. The rearrangement links TRBV9 to TRBJ1-2; 7 bases are shared with TRBD1. V shed 4 bases and J 4 bases; nucleotides not matched to a gene: 7. This CDR3 region has 14 residues. Per the germline V gene, CDR1 is SGDLS and CDR2 is YYNGEE.